Listed below are T cell receptor beta chains from one sample, sequenced in a study of radiation and T cells in renal cell carcinoma. Method: immunoSEQ multiplex PCR; TCRdb's copy keeps in-frame clones and lacks some. In the table there are around 9,200 clones, around 50% of which are singletons. This sample comprised tumor tissue, obtained from a patient whose treatment included radiotherapy and nephrectomy. Receptors originate from a man aged 55 to 70 with renal cell carcinoma. Each CDR3 is given with its conserved first and last residue. D genes are given only for firm matches. The size of a clone is reported for some rows only, either as once, few or many, or as a class for expanded clones.

clone size: NA; J gene: TRBJ2-1; V gene: TRBV6-5; D gene: NA; CDR3 protein: CASGPWSSYNEQFF; CDR3 DNA: TGTGCCAGCGGGCCTTGGAGCTCCTACAATGAGCAGTTCTTC
clone size: medium-sized; J gene: TRBJ1-3; V gene: TRBV6-1; D gene: TRBD1; CDR3 protein: CASSWTGGNTIYF; CDR3 DNA: TGTGCCAGCAGTTGGACAGGGGGAAACACCATATATTTT
clone size: NA; J gene: TRBJ2-7; V gene: TRBV5-6; D gene: TRBD2; CDR3 protein: CASSRILAGNYEQYF; CDR3 DNA: TGTGCCAGCAGCCGGATCCTAGCGGGAAACTACGAGCAGTACTTC
clone size: NA; J gene: TRBJ1-4; V gene: TRBV29-1; D gene: NA; CDR3 protein: CSVGGGGGAGEKLFF; CDR3 DNA: TGCAGCGTGGGGGGGGGAGGGGGGGCTGGAGAAAAACTGTTTTTT
clone size: NA; J gene: TRBJ2-7; V gene: TRBV28; D gene: TRBD1; CDR3 protein: CASAWTGRAYEQYF; CDR3 DNA: TGTGCCAGCGCGTGGACAGGGCGGGCCTACGAGCAGTACTTC
clone size: NA; J gene: TRBJ1-6; V gene: TRBV4-3; D gene: TRBD1; CDR3 protein: CASSQDSQGVSPLHF; CDR3 DNA: TGCGCCAGCAGCCAAGATAGCCAGGGGGTTTCACCCCTCCACTTT
clone size: NA; J gene: TRBJ2-1; V gene: TRBV18; D gene: NA; CDR3 protein: CASSPRGGVRNEQFF; CDR3 DNA: TGTGCCAGCTCACCCCGGGGCGGGGTTCGGAATGAGCAGTTCTTC
clone size: medium-sized; J gene: TRBJ1-2; V gene: TRBV28; D gene: TRBD1; CDR3 protein: CASGGQGNYGYTF; CDR3 DNA: TGTGCCAGCGGCGGACAGGGTAACTATGGCTACACCTTC
clone size: NA; J gene: TRBJ1-2; V gene: TRBV27; D gene: TRBD1; CDR3 protein: CASRDRGLSNYGYTF; CDR3 DNA: TGTGCCAGCAGAGACAGGGGACTATCTAACTATGGCTACACCTTC
clone size: once; J gene: TRBJ2-7; V gene: TRBV9; D gene: TRBD1; CDR3 protein: CASSAAGTGVYEQYF; CDR3 DNA: TGTGCCAGCAGCGCTGCCGGGACAGGGGTCTACGAGCAGTACTTC
clone size: NA; J gene: TRBJ2-7; V gene: TRBV7-8; D gene: TRBD1; CDR3 protein: CASSATIQGAREQYF; CDR3 DNA: TGTGCCAGCAGCGCTACCATCCAGGGGGCGCGGGAGCAGTACTTC
clone size: NA; J gene: TRBJ1-1; V gene: TRBV29-1; D gene: NA; CDR3 protein: CSVGGNRARNTEAFF; CDR3 DNA: TGCAGCGTGGGAGGAAACAGGGCGAGGAACACTGAAGCTTTCTTT
clone size: NA; J gene: TRBJ2-7; V gene: TRBV7-2; D gene: NA; CDR3 protein: CASSASYEQYF; CDR3 DNA: TGTGCCAGCAGCGCCAGCTACGAGCAGTACTTC
clone size: NA; J gene: TRBJ2-7; V gene: TRBV11-3; D gene: TRBD1; CDR3 protein: CASSQGPISRGFGNEQYF; CDR3 DNA: TGTGCCAGCAGCCAAGGGCCGATCTCCAGGGGGTTCGGGAACGAGCAGTACTTC
clone size: NA; J gene: TRBJ1-1; V gene: TRBV10-3; D gene: TRBD1; CDR3 protein: CATTTGLNTEAFF; CDR3 DNA: TGTGCCACGACGACAGGGCTGAACACTGAAGCTTTCTTT